These T cell receptor beta chains were read from a single sample in a study of T-cell reconstitution after alpha-beta-depleted transplantation in children. Each CDR3 protein is one row after TCRdb ran MiXCR on the PCR reads. The profile shows just over 950,000 distinct CDR3 sequences, 25% to 35% of them singletons. This sample comprised PBMCs, mostly from graft donor cells, obtained 360 days after TCRalphabeta/CD19-depleted stem cell transplant. Receptor source: a boy in the first two years of life who had a stem cell transplant for SCID, so the T cells may come from the graft donor. CDR3s include the opening cysteine and the closing phenylalanine or tryptophan. The order of the fields is D gene, V gene, CDR3 length, J gene, clone size, CDR3 DNA, CDR3 protein. The D gene is left open where the match is weak. Rows may omit the clone size; those that give it use once, few, many or a size class.

>TRBD2|TRBV4-1|15|TRBJ2-7|-
TGCGCCAGCAGCCAAGATAGGGCGGGGGGCAACGAGCAGTACTTC
CASSQDRAGGNEQYF
>-|TRBV12-3/TRBV12-4|14|TRBJ2-3|few
TGTGCCAGCAGTCCACGAATATTGGCAGATACGCAGTATTTT
CASSPRILADTQYF
>TRBD1|TRBV7-3|16|TRBJ2-7|few
TGTGCCAGCAGCTTATTAGGGACAGGGCTTCTCTACGAGCAGTACTTC
CASSLLGTGLLYEQYF
>TRBD1|TRBV5-1|18|TRBJ2-1|-
TGCGCCAGCCAAGGCCCCGACAGGGGCTTGAGCTCCTACAATGAGCAGTTCTTC
CASQGPDRGLSSYNEQFF
>TRBD1|TRBV3-1|16|TRBJ2-1|-
TGTGCCAGCAGCCAGCCATTGGTCAGGGACAGGAATGAGCAGTTCTTC
CASSQPLVRDRNEQFF
>-|TRBV5-6|13|TRBJ2-3|-
TGTGCCAGCACCGATCTCAACACAGATACGCAGTATTTT
CASTDLNTDTQYF
>-|TRBV29-1|12|TRBJ1-1|-
TGCAGCATCCGGGACACCAACACTGAAGCTTTCTTT
CSIRDTNTEAFF
>-|TRBV28|9|TRBJ2-7|few
TGTGCCAGCAGTAGAGAGCAGTACTTC
CASSREQYF
>TRBD1|TRBV5-1|16|TRBJ1-6|few
TGCGCCAGCAGCTCGGACAGGGCAAACTATAATTCACCCCTCCACTTT
CASSSDRANYNSPLHF
>TRBD1|TRBV12-3/TRBV12-4|15|TRBJ2-7|-
TGTGCCAGCAGTTTAACAGGGGCGTTCTCCTACGAGCAGTACTTC
CASSLTGAFSYEQYF
>TRBD1|TRBV6-5|15|TRBJ1-4|-
TGTGCCAGCAGTTACTTGGACAGGGGGCACGGAAAACTGTTTTTT
CASSYLDRGHGKLFF
>TRBD2|TRBV10-3|16|TRBJ2-3|few
TGTGCCATCAGTGAAGATAGCGGGAAATACACAGATACGCAGTATTTT
CAISEDSGKYTDTQYF
>TRBD1|TRBV5-1|16|TRBJ1-1|-
TGCGCCAGCAGCTTGGACAGGGGGCTCGGGAACACTGAAGCTTTCTTT
CASSLDRGLGNTEAFF
>TRBD1|TRBV12-5|17|TRBJ1-3|-
TGTGCTAGTGGTTTGGGCGGACAGGGCGAAGGGCGGAACACCATATATTTT
CASGLGGQGEGRNTIYF
>TRBD1|TRBV4-1|15|TRBJ2-7|-
TGCGCCAGCAGCGTCGCCGGGACAGCTCTTTACGAGCAGTACTTC
CASSVAGTALYEQYF
>TRBD1|TRBV2|12|TRBJ2-1|few
TGTGCCAGCCTGCCGGCGCGGACAGGGACGTTCTTC
CASLPARTGTFF